This is a list of T cell receptor beta chains from one sample in a study of blood T cell repertoires in COVID-19. Assay: immunoSEQ multiplex PCR; the TCRdb copy retains only in-frame clones and omits some. Of roughly 140,000 clones listed, around four fifths are singletons. Sequencing used peripheral blood. The receptors were gathered from a woman in her thirties or forties with active or convalescent COVID-19. Each CDR3 is given with its conserved first and last residue. Fields, in order: V gene, D gene, J gene, clone size, CDR3 DNA, CDR3 protein. D genes are given only for firm matches. Some rows have no size entry. The others give once, few or many, or a class for an expanded clone.

>TRBV4-2|.|TRBJ1-3|.
TGTGCCAGCAGCCAAGATCGCATCCCAGGGGAAGGGGACACCATATATTTT
CASSQDRIPGEGDTIYF
>TRBV4-1|TRBD1|TRBJ1-4|.
TGCGCCAGCAGCGTGGACAGGGGTATGGCTAATGAAAAACTGTTTTTT
CASSVDRGMANEKLFF
>TRBV7-2|.|TRBJ2-7|.
TGTGCCAGCAGCCAGTCGGGGGAACAGTACTTC
CASSQSGEQYF
>TRBV7-9|.|TRBJ1-5|.
TGTGCCAGCAGCCGTAACGAGGTCCAGCCCCAGCATTTT
CASSRNEVQPQHF
>TRBV29-1|.|TRBJ2-7|.
TGCAGCGTTGAGTGGGAACAGGGGGGGGACGAGCAGTACTTC
CSVEWEQGGDEQYF
>TRBV4-1|TRBD1|TRBJ1-5|.
TGCGCCAGCAGCCCCCCGGGACAGGGCAATCAGCCCCAGCATTTT
CASSPPGQGNQPQHF
>TRBV28|.|TRBJ2-7|few
TGTGCCAGCAGTCCCACAATAAATCCGGGACTGATATACGAGCAGTACTTC
CASSPTINPGLIYEQYF
>TRBV12-2|.|TRBJ1-4|.
TGTGCAAGTCGCTTAGCGGTACAGGGATGGGGCACTAATGAAAAACTGTTTTTT
CASRLAVQGWGTNEKLFF
>TRBV3-1/TRBV3-2|.|TRBJ1-1|.
TGTGCCAGCAGCTATCCTAGGGTAAGGGAACAGGGAAACACTGAAGCTTTCTTT
CASSYPRVREQGNTEAFF
>TRBV21-1|.|TRBJ2-4|.
TGTGCCAGCAGCAAAGTGACCCGGGTAGCCAAAAACATTCAGTACTTC
CASSKVTRVAKNIQYF
>TRBV7-2|TRBD1|TRBJ1-2|.
TGTGCCAGCAGCTTAGATCCAGGGGGCCTGTATGGCTACACCTTC
CASSLDPGGLYGYTF
>TRBV6-5|.|TRBJ2-6|.
TGTGCCAGCAGCCTAACAGTCTCTGGGGCCAACGTCCTGACTTTC
CASSLTVSGANVLTF
>TRBV27|TRBD1|TRBJ1-1|.
TGTGCCAGCAGTCCCTGGGACAGGCTTATGAACACTGAAGCTTTCTTT
CASSPWDRLMNTEAFF
>TRBV27|.|TRBJ1-5|.
TGTGCCAGCAGTAAGCAGGGTCGGCGCAATCAGCCCCAGCATTTT
CASSKQGRRNQPQHF
>TRBV18|.|TRBJ1-2|.
TGTGCCAGCTCACCGACAGGACAGACTATAGTGGGCTACACCTTC
CASSPTGQTIVGYTF
>TRBV18|TRBD1|TRBJ2-3|.
TGTGCCAGCTCCCGAAACGGACAGGGCACAGATACGCAGTATTTT
CASSRNGQGTDTQYF
>TRBV29-1|TRBD1|TRBJ1-2|.
TGCAGCGTCTCATACCGGGACAGGGAGTCCTACACCTTC
CSVSYRDRESYTF
>TRBV6-5|TRBD1|TRBJ1-3|.
TGTGCCAGCAGTTATAAAACCGGGACAGGGCTCGACACCATATATTTT
CASSYKTGTGLDTIYF
>TRBV4-1|.|TRBJ2-3|once
TGCGCCAGCAGCCCGCGGGACTTACTTAGCACAGATACGCAGTATTTT
CASSPRDLLSTDTQYF
>TRBV10-2|TRBD2|TRBJ2-1|.
TGCGCCAGCAGTGACGTATTCCGGACTAGCGTCAATGAGCAGTTCTTC
CASSDVFRTSVNEQFF
>TRBV9|.|TRBJ1-1|.
TGTGCCAGCAGCGTAGGGCACACCTCCATGAACACTGAAGCTTTCTTT
CASSVGHTSMNTEAFF
>TRBV27|.|TRBJ2-2|.
TGTGCCAGCAGTTTAAGGCCCCCAGGGGTCGAGTTTGGGGCCGGGGAGCTGTTTTTT
CASSLRPPGVEFGAGELFF
>TRBV6-6|TRBD1|TRBJ1-5|.
TGTGCCAGCAGTTCCACGGGACAGGGGTTATGGAAGCCCCAGCATTTT
CASSSTGQGLWKPQHF
>TRBV27|TRBD1|TRBJ2-1|.
TGTGCCAGCAGGAATTTGGGGACAGGGGCCTACAATGAGCAGTTCTTC
CASRNLGTGAYNEQFF
>TRBV15|TRBD2|TRBJ2-2|.
TGTGCCACCAGCAGGGACCCGGGACTAAACACCGGGGAGCTGTTTTTT
CATSRDPGLNTGELFF
>TRBV9|.|TRBJ1-2|.
TGTGCCAGCAGCGTTGATCAGGGCAGGAACTATGGCTACACCTTC
CASSVDQGRNYGYTF
>TRBV10-1|.|TRBJ2-7|.
TGCGCCAGCAGTGAGCAGAGGACAGCCTTCTACGAGCAGTACTTC
CASSEQRTAFYEQYF
>TRBV6-5|.|TRBJ1-5|.
TGTGCCAGCAGTTACTCCCAGGGGTGGAATCAGCCCCAGCATTTT
CASSYSQGWNQPQHF
>TRBV18|TRBD1|TRBJ1-2|.
TGTGCCAGCTCACCACCAGGGGGCGCGCTCTATGGCTACACCTTC
CASSPPGGALYGYTF
>TRBV2|TRBD1|TRBJ2-1|.
TGTGCCAGCAGCCCAGGGACAGGGGGCGGCTCCTACAATGAGCAGTTCTTC
CASSPGTGGGSYNEQFF
>TRBV18|TRBD2|TRBJ2-7|.
TGTGCCAGCTCACCGGTGGAGCGGGAGGACTACGAGCAGTACTTC
CASSPVEREDYEQYF
>TRBV5-1|TRBD1|TRBJ2-3|once
TGCGCCAGCAGCTTCGAGGGACCAGGGGGCTTAGATACGCAGTATTTT
CASSFEGPGGLDTQYF
>TRBV10-3|TRBD2|TRBJ2-3|.
TGTGCCATGTCTCCGGGGGGGCTACGATGGTCAGATACGCAGTATTTT
CAMSPGGLRWSDTQYF